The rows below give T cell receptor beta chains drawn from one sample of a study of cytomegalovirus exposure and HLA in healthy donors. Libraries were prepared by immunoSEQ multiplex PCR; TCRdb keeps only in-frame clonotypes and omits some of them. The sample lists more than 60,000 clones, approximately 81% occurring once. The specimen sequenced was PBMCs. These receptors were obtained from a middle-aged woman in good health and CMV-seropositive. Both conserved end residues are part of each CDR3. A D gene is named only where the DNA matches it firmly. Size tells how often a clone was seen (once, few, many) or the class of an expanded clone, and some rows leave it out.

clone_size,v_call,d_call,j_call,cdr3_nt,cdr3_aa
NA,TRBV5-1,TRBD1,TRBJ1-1,TGCGCCAGCAGCTTGGGGACAGGGGGGGCCCTAAGGGGGGCTTTCTTT,CASSLGTGGALRGAFF
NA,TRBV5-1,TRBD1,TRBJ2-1,TGCGCCAGCAGGCCGCTTTGGGGCGGACAGGGGGAAAATGAGCAGTTCTTC,CASRPLWGGQGENEQFF
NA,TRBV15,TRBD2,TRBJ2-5,TGTGCCACCAGGACTAGCGGGGGGGCGGAGACCCAGTACTTC,CATRTSGGAETQYF
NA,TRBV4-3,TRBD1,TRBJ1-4,TGCGCCAGCAGCCAAGAGATTATGGGACAGGTGAATGAAAAACTGTTTTTT,CASSQEIMGQVNEKLFF
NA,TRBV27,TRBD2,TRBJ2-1,TGTGCCAGCAGTTTAGCCAGGGCGGGGGACAATGAGCAGTTCTTC,CASSLARAGDNEQFF
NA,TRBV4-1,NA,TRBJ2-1,TGCGCCAGCAGCCCACAGGAGCGCTCCTACAATGAGCAGTTCTTC,CASSPQERSYNEQFF
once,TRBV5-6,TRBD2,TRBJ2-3,TGTGCCAGCAGCACTCTAGCGGGGGCCCGAGATACGCAGTATTTT,CASSTLAGARDTQYF
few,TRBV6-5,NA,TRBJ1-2,TGTGCCAGCAGCCTCATAGCTAACTATGGCTACACCTTC,CASSLIANYGYTF
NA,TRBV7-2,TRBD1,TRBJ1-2,TGTGCCAGCAGATCCGGGACAGGGAATGGCTACACCTTC,CASRSGTGNGYTF
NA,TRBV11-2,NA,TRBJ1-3,TGTGCCAGCAGCTTACCAGGGGTTGGTGGAAACACCATATATTTT,CASSLPGVGGNTIYF
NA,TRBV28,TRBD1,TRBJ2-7,TGTGCCAGCAGCACCGCCAGGGGGCTACTCTACGAGCAGTACTTC,CASSTARGLLYEQYF
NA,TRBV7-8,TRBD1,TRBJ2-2,TGTGCCAGCAGCAAACAGGGGGCGAACACCGGGGAGCTGTTTTTT,CASSKQGANTGELFF
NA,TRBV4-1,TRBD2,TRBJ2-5,TGCGCCAGCAGCCAAGAAACACTAGCGGGGAATCAAGAGACCCAGTACTTC,CASSQETLAGNQETQYF
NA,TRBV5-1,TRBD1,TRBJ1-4,TGCGCCAGCAGCCCGGGACAGGGAGAAGAAAAACTGTTTTTT,CASSPGQGEEKLFF
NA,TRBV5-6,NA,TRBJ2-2,TGTGCCAGCAGCCGACGTGGCGGGGCCCCCGGGGAGCTGTTTTTT,CASSRRGGAPGELFF
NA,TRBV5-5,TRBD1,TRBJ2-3,TGTGCCAGCAGCTCGGGACAGGGGACAGATACGCAGTATTTT,CASSSGQGTDTQYF
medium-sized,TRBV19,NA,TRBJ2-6,TGTGCCAGTACTGAGACAGGACCGAGGGCCAACGTCCTGACTTTC,CASTETGPRANVLTF
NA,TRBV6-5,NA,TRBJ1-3,TGTGCCAGCAGTCACAGGACCCTCTCTGGAAACACCATATATTTT,CASSHRTLSGNTIYF
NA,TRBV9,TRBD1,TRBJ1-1,TGTGCCAGCAGCGAACGACAGGGAAACACTGAAGCTTTCTTT,CASSERQGNTEAFF
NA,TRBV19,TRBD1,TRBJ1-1,TGTGCCAGTAGTGGACAGGGAAGGGAGTACACTGAAGCTTTCTTT,CASSGQGREYTEAFF
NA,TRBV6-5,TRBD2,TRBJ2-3,TGTGCCAGCAGTTACTCGTTGCGGGGGGGCACAGATACGCAGTATTTT,CASSYSLRGGTDTQYF
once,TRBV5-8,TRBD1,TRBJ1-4,TGTGCCAGCAGCTTAGGGTACGGGACAGCGGACGAAAAACTGTTTTTT,CASSLGYGTADEKLFF
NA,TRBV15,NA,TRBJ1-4,TGTGCCACCAGCAGAGATGTAGTTATTGAAAAACTGTTTTTT,CATSRDVVIEKLFF
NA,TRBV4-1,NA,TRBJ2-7,TGCGCCAGCAGCCAAGAAGATACACCCACCCCTCAGTACTTC,CASSQEDTPTPQYF
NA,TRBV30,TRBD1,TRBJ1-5,TGTGCCTGGAGTTCCGGGACAGGCTATCAGCCCCAGCATTTT,CAWSSGTGYQPQHF
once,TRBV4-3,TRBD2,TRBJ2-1,TGCGCCAGCAGCCAAGGGGTAGCGGGGGGGCCTGATGAGCAGTTCTTC,CASSQGVAGGPDEQFF
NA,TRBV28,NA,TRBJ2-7,TGTGCCAGCAGTTTAACCCACTTCTCCTACGAGCAGTACTTC,CASSLTHFSYEQYF
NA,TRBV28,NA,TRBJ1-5,TGTGCCGCTGCAGTTAATAGCAATCAGCCCCAGCATTTT,CAAAVNSNQPQHF
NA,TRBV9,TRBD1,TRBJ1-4,TGTGCCAGCAGCGAGGGACAGAACTCCAATGAAAAACTGTTTTTT,CASSEGQNSNEKLFF
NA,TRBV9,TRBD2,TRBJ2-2,TGTGCCAGCAGCGTCGAGGGACTAGCGGGGGGTACCGGGGAGCTGTTTTTT,CASSVEGLAGGTGELFF
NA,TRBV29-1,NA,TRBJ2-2,TGCAGCGCCGGTCGGGAGAACACCGGGGAGCTGTTTTTT,CSAGRENTGELFF